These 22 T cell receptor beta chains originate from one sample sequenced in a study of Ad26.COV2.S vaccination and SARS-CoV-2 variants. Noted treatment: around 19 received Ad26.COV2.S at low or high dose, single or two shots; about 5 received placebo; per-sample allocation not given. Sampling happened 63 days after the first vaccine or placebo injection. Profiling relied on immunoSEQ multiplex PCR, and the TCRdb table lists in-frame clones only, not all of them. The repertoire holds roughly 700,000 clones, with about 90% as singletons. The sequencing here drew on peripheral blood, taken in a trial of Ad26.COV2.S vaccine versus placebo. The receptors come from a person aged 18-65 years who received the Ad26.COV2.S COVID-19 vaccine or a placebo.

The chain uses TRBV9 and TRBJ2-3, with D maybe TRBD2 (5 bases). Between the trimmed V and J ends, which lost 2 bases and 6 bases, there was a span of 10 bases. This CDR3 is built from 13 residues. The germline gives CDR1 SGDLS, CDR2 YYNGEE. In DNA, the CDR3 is TGTGCCAGCAGCGTTAGACCGGGGGATACGCAGTATTTT. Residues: CASSVRPGDTQYF.

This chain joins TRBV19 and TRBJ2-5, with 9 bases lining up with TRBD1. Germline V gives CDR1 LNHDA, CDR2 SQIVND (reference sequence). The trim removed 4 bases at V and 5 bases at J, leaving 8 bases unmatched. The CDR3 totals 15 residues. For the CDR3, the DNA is TGTGCCAGTAGTAGGGGACAGGGTCGGCTCGAGACCCAGTACTTC. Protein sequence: CASSRGQGRLETQYF.

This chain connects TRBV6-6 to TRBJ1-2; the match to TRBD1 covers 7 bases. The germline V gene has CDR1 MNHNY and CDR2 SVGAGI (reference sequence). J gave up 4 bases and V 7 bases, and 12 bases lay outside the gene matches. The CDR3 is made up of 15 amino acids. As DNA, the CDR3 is TGTGCCAGCAACCGCCCCGGGACAGTTTTCTATGGCTACACCTTC. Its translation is CASNRPGTVFYGYTF.

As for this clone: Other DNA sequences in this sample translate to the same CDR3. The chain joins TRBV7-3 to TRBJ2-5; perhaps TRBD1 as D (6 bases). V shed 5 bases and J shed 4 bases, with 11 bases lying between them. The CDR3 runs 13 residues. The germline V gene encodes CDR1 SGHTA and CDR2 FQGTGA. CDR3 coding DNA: TGTGCCAGCAGCCCCCGAGGGGGAGAGACCCAGTACTTC. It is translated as CASSPRGGETQYF.

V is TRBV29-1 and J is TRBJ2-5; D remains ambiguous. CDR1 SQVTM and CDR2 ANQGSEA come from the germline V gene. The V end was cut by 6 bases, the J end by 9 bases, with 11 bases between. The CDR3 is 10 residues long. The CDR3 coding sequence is TGCAGCGTAGCGATCGGAGCCCAGTACTTC. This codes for CSVAIGAQYF.

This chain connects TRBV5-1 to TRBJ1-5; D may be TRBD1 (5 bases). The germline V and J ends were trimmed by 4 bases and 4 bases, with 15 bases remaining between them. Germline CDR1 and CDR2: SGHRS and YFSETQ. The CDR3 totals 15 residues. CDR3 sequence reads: CASSLSGVENQPQHF. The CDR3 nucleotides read TGCGCCAGCAGCCTATCGGGGGTGGAAAATCAGCCCCAGCATTTT. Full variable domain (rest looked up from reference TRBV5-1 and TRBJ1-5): KAGVTQTPRYLIKTRGQQVTLSCSPISGHRSVSWYQQTPGQGLQFLFEYFSETQRNKGNFPGRFSGRQFSNSRSEMNVSTLELGDSALYLCASSLSGVENQPQHFGDGTRLSIL.

CDR3 DNA: TGTGCCAGTAGCTCCGGGCACGGGACTAGCGACGAGCAGTACTTC. This encodes CASSSGHGTSDEQYF. This chain links TRBV19 with TRBJ2-7, with TRBD2 identical over 10 bases. The CDR3 has 15 amino acids. Trimming removed 6 bases from V and 5 bases from J; junction bases left unmatched: 10. Germline V CDR1 and CDR2: LNHDA, SQIVND (reference sequence).

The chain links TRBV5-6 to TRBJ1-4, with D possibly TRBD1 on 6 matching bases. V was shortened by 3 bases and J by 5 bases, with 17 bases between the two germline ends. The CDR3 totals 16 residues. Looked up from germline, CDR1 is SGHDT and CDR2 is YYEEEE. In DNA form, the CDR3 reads TGTGCCAGCAGCTCTGGACAGTTACCTTCGAATGAAAAACTGTTTTTT. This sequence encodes CASSSGQLPSNEKLFF.

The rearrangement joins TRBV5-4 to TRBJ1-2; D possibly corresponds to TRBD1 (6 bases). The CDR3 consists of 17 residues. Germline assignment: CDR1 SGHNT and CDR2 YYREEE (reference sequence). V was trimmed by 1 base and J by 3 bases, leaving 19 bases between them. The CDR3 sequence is CASSLWSATGPYYGYTF. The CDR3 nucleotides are TGTGCCAGCAGCTTGTGGTCGGCAACAGGGCCTTACTATGGCTACACCTTC.

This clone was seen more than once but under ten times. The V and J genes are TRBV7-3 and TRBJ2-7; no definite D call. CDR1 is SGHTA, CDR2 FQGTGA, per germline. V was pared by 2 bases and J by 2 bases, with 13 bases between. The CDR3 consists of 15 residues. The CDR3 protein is CASSLSPGLPYEQYF. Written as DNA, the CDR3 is TGTGCCAGCAGCTTATCCCCAGGATTGCCCTACGAGCAGTACTTC. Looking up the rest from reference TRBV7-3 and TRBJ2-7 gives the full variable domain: GAGVSQTPSNKVTEKGKYVELRCDPISGHTALYWYRQSLGQGPEFLIYFQGTGAADDSGLPNDRFFAVRPEGSVSTLKIQRTERGDSAVYLCASSLSPGLPYEQYFGPGTRLTVT.

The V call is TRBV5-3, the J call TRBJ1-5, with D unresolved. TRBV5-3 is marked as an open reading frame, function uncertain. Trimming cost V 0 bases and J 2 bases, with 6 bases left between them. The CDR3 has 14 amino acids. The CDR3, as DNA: TGTGCCAGAAGCTTGGGGGGAGGCAATCAGCCCCAGCATTTT. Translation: CARSLGGGNQPQHF.

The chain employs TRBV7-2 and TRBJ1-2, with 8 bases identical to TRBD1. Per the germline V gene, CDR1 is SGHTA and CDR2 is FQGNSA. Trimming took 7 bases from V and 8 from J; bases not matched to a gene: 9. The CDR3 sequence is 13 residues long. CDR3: CASIPRTGLGYTF. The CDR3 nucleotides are TGTGCCAGCATCCCCCGGACAGGGCTCGGCTACACCTTC. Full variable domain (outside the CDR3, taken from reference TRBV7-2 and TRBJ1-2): GAGVSQSPSNKVTEKGKDVELRCDPISGHTALYWYRQSLGQGLEFLIYFQGNSAPDKSGLPSDRFSAERTGGSVSTLTIQRTQQEDSAVYLCASIPRTGLGYTFGSGTRLTVV.

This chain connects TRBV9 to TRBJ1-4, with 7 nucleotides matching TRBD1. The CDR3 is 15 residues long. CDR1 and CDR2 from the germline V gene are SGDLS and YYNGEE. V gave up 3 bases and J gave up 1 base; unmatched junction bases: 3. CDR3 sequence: CASSARQGTNEKLFF. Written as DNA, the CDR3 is TGTGCCAGCAGCGCTAGACAGGGAACTAATGAAAAACTGTTTTTT.

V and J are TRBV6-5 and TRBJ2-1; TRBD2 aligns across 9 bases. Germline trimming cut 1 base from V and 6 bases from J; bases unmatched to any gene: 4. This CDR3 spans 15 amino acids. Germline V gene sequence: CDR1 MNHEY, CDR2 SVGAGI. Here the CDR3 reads CASSYLREGRNEQFF. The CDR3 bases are TGTGCCAGCAGTTACTTGCGGGAGGGGCGCAATGAGCAGTTCTTC.

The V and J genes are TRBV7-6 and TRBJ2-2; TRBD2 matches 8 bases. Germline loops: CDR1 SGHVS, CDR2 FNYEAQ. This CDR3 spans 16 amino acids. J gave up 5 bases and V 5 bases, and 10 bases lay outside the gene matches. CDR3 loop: CASSPSAGVGTGELFF. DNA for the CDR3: TGTGCCAGCAGCCCCTCAGCGGGAGTAGGTACCGGGGAGCTGTTTTTT.

The CDR3 reads CASSREGETIYF. Written as DNA, the CDR3 is TGCGCCAGCAGCCGAGAGGGGGAAACCATATATTTT. The V gene is TRBV4-1, the J gene TRBJ1-3, with D possibly being TRBD1 (6 bases). V lost 4 bases to trimming and J lost 10 bases, with 11 bases between them. CDR1 is MGHRA, CDR2 YSYEKL, per germline. This CDR3 has 12 residues.

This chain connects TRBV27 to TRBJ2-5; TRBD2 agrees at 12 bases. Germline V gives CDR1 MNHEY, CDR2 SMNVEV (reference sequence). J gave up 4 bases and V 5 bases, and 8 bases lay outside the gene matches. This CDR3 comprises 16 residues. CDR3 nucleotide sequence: TGTGCCAGCAGTACCCTTCTAGCGGGAGGGGGAGAGACCCAGTACTTC. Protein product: CASSTLLAGGGETQYF.

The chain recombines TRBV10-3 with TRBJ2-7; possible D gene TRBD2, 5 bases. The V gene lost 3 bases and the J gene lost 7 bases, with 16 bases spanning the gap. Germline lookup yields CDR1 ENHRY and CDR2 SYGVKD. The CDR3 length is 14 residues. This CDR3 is CAISDQRQTGEQYF. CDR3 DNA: TGTGCCATCAGTGACCAAAGACAAACGGGGGAGCAGTACTTC.

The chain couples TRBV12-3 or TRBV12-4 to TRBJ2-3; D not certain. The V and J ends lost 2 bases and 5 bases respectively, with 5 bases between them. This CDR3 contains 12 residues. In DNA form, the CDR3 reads TGTGCCAGCAGTTTATGGCAAGATACGCAGTATTTT. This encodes CASSLWQDTQYF.

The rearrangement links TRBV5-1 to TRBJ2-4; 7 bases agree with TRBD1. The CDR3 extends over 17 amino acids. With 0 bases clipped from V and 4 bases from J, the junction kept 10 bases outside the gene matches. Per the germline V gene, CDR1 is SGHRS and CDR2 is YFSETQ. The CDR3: CASSLEGPGQRKNIQYF. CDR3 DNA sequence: TGCGCCAGCAGCTTGGAAGGACCGGGACAGAGAAAAAACATTCAGTACTTC.

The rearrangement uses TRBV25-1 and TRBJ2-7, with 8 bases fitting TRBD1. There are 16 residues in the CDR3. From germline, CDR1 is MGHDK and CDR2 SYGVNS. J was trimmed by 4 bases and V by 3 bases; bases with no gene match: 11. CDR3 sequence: CASSDLARTGIYEQYF. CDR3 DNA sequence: TGTGCCAGCAGTGATCTAGCCCGGACAGGGATTTACGAGCAGTACTTC.

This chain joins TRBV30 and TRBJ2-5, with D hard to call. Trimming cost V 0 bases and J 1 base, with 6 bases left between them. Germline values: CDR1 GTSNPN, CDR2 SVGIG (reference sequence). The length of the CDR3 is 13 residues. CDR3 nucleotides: TGTGCCTGGAGTGTACGGCTCCAAGAGACCCAGTACTTC. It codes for CAWSVRLQETQYF.